Following are 26 T cell receptor beta chains from one sample sequenced in a study of T cells in Graves' hyperthyroidism and ophthalmopathy. Regions amplified from RNA transcripts were the TCR beta CDR3 regions. HTBI primers drove first-round RT-PCR of the TCR CDR3. TCRdb fed the multiplex PCR reads into MiXCR, producing one record per CDR3 protein. Seen here are approximately 590,000 distinct CDR3 sequences, 15% to 17% observed once, and the top ten hold around 7.3%. The sample taken for sequencing was blood. Receptor source: a woman aged 25 to 39 with Graves' hyperthyroidism.

The chain combines TRBV12-5 with TRBJ2-1; 10 nucleotides align to TRBD2. Trimming removed 5 bases from V and 12 bases from J; junction bases left unmatched: 7. The CDR3 is 13 residues long. Germline V lookup: CDR1 LGHNT, CDR2 FRNRAP. CDR3 coding DNA: TGTGCTAGTGGTCCCCGGACTAGCGGTTGGCAGTTCTTC. As protein: CASGPRTSGWQFF.

This clonotype came up many times. The chain uses TRBV20-1 and TRBJ1-5; weak D call: TRBD1 (5 bases). This CDR3 contains 16 residues. V dropped 3 bases and J dropped 0 bases, with 15 bases sitting between them. Per germline, CDR1 DFQATT and CDR2 SNEGSKA (reference sequence). The CDR3 DNA follows: TGCAGTGCTAGCGGACTGGAGGGGATTAGCAATCAGCCCCAGCATTTT. Translating it yields CSASGLEGISNQPQHF.

J is TRBJ2-1 and V is TRBV12-3 or TRBV12-4, with D tentatively TRBD1 (5 bases). The CDR3 has 13 residues. V shed 6 bases and J shed 9 bases, with 15 bases lying between them. CDR3 region: CASSYQVGAEQFF. In DNA form, the CDR3 reads TGTGCCAGCAGCTACCAAGTAGGGGCTGAGCAGTTCTTC.

The V and J genes are TRBV3-1 and TRBJ1-2; weak D call: TRBD1 (6 bases). The CDR3 is 16 residues long. V lost 1 base and J 3 bases, leaving 15 bases between the germline ends. Germline CDR1 reads LGHDT; CDR2 reads YNNKEL (reference sequence). CDR3 sequence (DNA): TGTGCCAGCAGCCAAGTTATCCGGGGGCCGGACTATGGCTACACCTTC. Translated, it gives CASSQVIRGPDYGYTF.

The table lists this clonotype with many counts. The V and J genes are TRBV18 and TRBJ2-1; 8 nucleotides match TRBD1. Germline V gene sequence: CDR1 KGHSH, CDR2 LQKENI. With 5 bases clipped from V and 3 bases from J, the junction kept 6 bases outside the gene matches. The CDR3 spans 15 residues. The DNA for the CDR3 is TGTGCCAGCTCAACGACAGGGGCGGACTACAATGAGCAGTTCTTC. Protein: CASSTTGADYNEQFF.

This clonotype has ten or more counts. This sequence joins TRBV2 and TRBJ2-2; no firm D call. The CDR3 spans 15 residues. Per germline, CDR1 SNHLY and CDR2 FYNNEI. The V end was cut by 1 base, the J end by 2 bases, with 8 bases between. In DNA form, the CDR3 reads TGTGCCAGCAGTGAAGGACTCCTAAACACCGGGGAGCTGTTTTTT. This encodes CASSEGLLNTGELFF.

The J gene is TRBJ2-7, the V gene TRBV29-1; D is ambiguous. The germline V gene has CDR1 SQVTM and CDR2 ANQGSEA. This CDR3 has 14 residues. The germline V and J ends were trimmed by 6 bases and 1 base, with 16 bases remaining between them. CDR3 in amino acids: CSVRKDDISYEQYF. CDR3 in DNA: TGCAGCGTCAGAAAAGACGACATTTCCTACGAGCAGTACTTC.

This clonotype was picked up one time. At one end, the junction sequence differs from germline, possibly due to a read error. J is TRBJ1-1 and V is TRBV9, with TRBD1 matching over 10 bases. The germline CDR1 and CDR2 sequences are SGDLS and YYNGEE. This CDR3 spans 17 amino acids. CDR3 sequence reads: CASSVDGQGGGNTEASF. The CDR3 DNA sequence: TGTGCCAGCAGCGTAGACGGACAGGGGGGGGGAAACACTGAAGCTTCCTTT.

This clonotype has ten or more counts. The V call is TRBV28, the J call TRBJ2-6; D is unclear. This CDR3 contains 16 residues. Between the trimmed V and J ends, which lost 6 bases and 0 bases, there was a span of 12 bases. CDR1 is MDHEN and CDR2 is SYDVKM in the germline V gene. The CDR3 nucleotides read TGTGCCAGCAGCCATCGACGGACCTCTGGGGCCAACGTCCTGACTTTC. It is translated as CASSHRRTSGANVLTF.

V usage is TRBV7-9 and J usage is TRBJ2-1; TRBD2 might be the D (5 bases). Germline V lookup: CDR1 SEHNR, CDR2 FQNEAQ (reference sequence). The CDR3 consists of 10 residues. The V and J ends lost 3 bases and 12 bases respectively, with 6 bases between them. CDR3: CASSLEVQFF. In DNA, the CDR3 is TGTGCCAGCAGCTTGGAGGTGCAGTTCTTC.

This clonotype was seen repeatedly, ten times or more. V and J are TRBV6-1 and TRBJ1-2; TRBD1 might be the D (6 bases). Germline CDR1 and CDR2: MNHNS and SASEGT. Trimming left V 5 bases short and J 0 bases short, with 16 bases between. The CDR3 consists of 16 residues. The CDR3 DNA reads TGTGCCAGCAGTTTTGACTTACAGGGAGCTAACTATGGCTACACCTTC. Its translation is CASSFDLQGANYGYTF.

This clonotype was found many times. The gene calls are TRBV6-1 and TRBJ2-7; 12 bases are a match to TRBD1. Germline V lookup: CDR1 MNHNS, CDR2 SASEGT. The CDR3 has 15 residues. The junction had 8 bases not matched to a gene; V was cut back by 6 bases and J by 5 bases. The CDR3 sequence is CASSPVGQGANEQYF. The CDR3 DNA reads as TGTGCCAGCAGCCCTGTGGGACAGGGGGCAAACGAGCAGTACTTC.

There are many counts of this clonotype. This CDR3 is CASSYTAGGDRETQYF. Written as DNA, the CDR3 is TGTGCCAGCAGTTATACCGCAGGAGGGGACCGAGAGACCCAGTACTTC. The chain carries TRBV6-2 or TRBV6-3 and TRBJ2-5; D possibly corresponds to TRBD2 (6 bases). CDR3 size: 16 residues. V lost 3 bases, J lost 4 bases, and 18 bases lay in between. Germline-derived CDR1 and CDR2 are MNHEY and SVGEGT.

This clonotype was seen a handful of times. This chain uses TRBV20-1 with TRBJ1-2; D gene ambiguous. CDR3 size: 14 residues. Trimming stripped 3 bases from V and 1 base from J, with 12 bases between. CDR1 and CDR2 (germline): DFQATT, SNEGSKA (reference sequence). As DNA, the CDR3 is TGCAGTGCTAGTGAACAGTCAAATAACTATGGCTACACCTTC. Amino acids: CSASEQSNNYGYTF.

This clonotype was detected a few times. The V and J genes are TRBV6-4 and TRBJ2-3; 7 nucleotides match TRBD1. Germline-derived CDR1 and CDR2 are MRHNA and SNTAGT. The CDR3 consists of 13 residues. Germline trimming cut 5 bases from V and 5 bases from J; bases unmatched to any gene: 4. The CDR3 nucleotides are TGTGCCAGCAGTCCCGACAGGGAAGATACGCAGTATTTT. This sequence encodes CASSPDREDTQYF.

As regards this clonotype: At one boundary the junction diverges from the germline segment, which might be a read error. This chain connects TRBV6-5 to TRBJ2-1; D is ambiguous. Looked up from germline, CDR1 is MNHEY and CDR2 is SVGAGI. The CDR3 length is 15 residues. The CDR3 nucleotides are TGTGCCGGCAGTTACTCCCAGACTCGCAACAATGAGCAGTTCTTC. The encoded protein is CAGSYSQTRNNEQFF.

This clonotype has a handful of counts. The chain links TRBV7-2 to TRBJ2-1; D gene unclear. The CDR3 is 14 amino acids. Germline CDR1 SGHTA, CDR2 FQGNSA. Trimming cost V 5 bases and J 7 bases, with 15 bases left between them. CDR3 sequence: CASSGDIRNNEQFF. DNA for the CDR3: TGTGCCAGCAGCGGAGATATTCGGAATAATGAGCAGTTCTTC.

In its sample, this clonotype was seen a few times. V is TRBV15 and J is TRBJ2-1; D is unresolved. The V gene lost 4 bases and the J gene lost 8 bases, with 9 bases spanning the gap. Looked up from germline, CDR1 is LNHNV and CDR2 is YYDKDF (reference sequence). This CDR3 spans 12 amino acids. The CDR3 region is CATSKVSYEQFF. CDR3 coding DNA: TGTGCCACCAGCAAGGTCAGTTATGAGCAGTTCTTC.

This clonotype was seen at least ten times. The chain employs TRBV20-1 and TRBJ2-1; 7 bases match TRBD1. The CDR3 totals 15 residues. V was pared by 6 bases and J by 1 base, with 9 bases of the junction left unmatched. From germline, CDR1 is DFQATT and CDR2 SNEGSKA (reference sequence). Here the CDR3 DNA reads TGCAGTGCCAAACTCAACAGGGGTTCCTACAATGAGCAGTTCTTC. It specifies CSAKLNRGSYNEQFF.

The chain recombines TRBV7-2 with TRBJ2-5; 10 nucleotides match TRBD2. This CDR3 contains 15 residues. The junction had 2 bases not matched to a gene; V was cut back by 1 base and J by 3 bases. Germline V gene data show CDR1 as SGHTA and CDR2 as FQGNSA. Here the CDR3 DNA reads TGTGCCAGCAGCTTAGTACTAGCGGGGAAAGAGACCCAGTACTTC. It translates to CASSLVLAGKETQYF.

The chain carries TRBV19 and TRBJ2-3, with 10 bases that match TRBD1. This CDR3 has 15 residues. CDR1 is LNHDA, CDR2 SQIVND, per germline (reference sequence). J lost 5 bases, V lost 5 bases, and 7 bases had no gene match. CDR3 coding DNA: TGTGCCAGTAGTGTCCGGGACAGGGGAGGAGATACGCAGTATTTT. It yields the protein CASSVRDRGGDTQYF. The full variable domain, in which reference TRBV19 and TRBJ2-3 provide the parts outside the CDR3, is DGGITQSPKYLFRKEGQNVTLSCEQNLNHDAMYWYRQDPGQGLRLIYYSQIVNDFQKGDIAEGYSVSREKKESFPLTVTSAQKNPTAFYLCASSVRDRGGDTQYFGPGTRLTVL.

About this clonotype itself: The junction and the germline gene differ at one end; a read error may be behind it. The V gene is TRBV29-1, the J gene TRBJ2-6, with D perhaps matching TRBD1 (5 bases). This CDR3 is built from 14 residues. CDR1 SQVTM and CDR2 ANQGSEA come from the germline V gene. CDR3 DNA: TGCAGCGTTGAACTTGACTCTGGGGCCAGCGTCCTGACTTTC. Translated, it gives CSVELDSGASVLTF. Based on the CDR3 plus reference TRBV29-1 and TRBJ2-6, the full variable domain is SAVISQKPSRDICQRGTSLTIQCQVDSQVTMMFWYRQQPGQSLTLIATANQGSEATYESGFVIDKFPISRPNLTFSTLTVSNMSPEDSSIYLCSVELDSGASVLTFGAGSRLTVL.

At least ten counts were recorded for this clonotype. The V call is TRBV27, the J call TRBJ2-7; TRBD1 might be the D (6 bases). The germline V gene has CDR1 MNHEY and CDR2 SMNVEV (reference sequence). This CDR3 has 14 amino acids. The V gene lost 2 bases and the J gene lost 6 bases, with 14 bases spanning the gap. The CDR3 spells CASSLTGTVGEQYF. The CDR3 DNA reads as TGTGCCAGCAGTTTAACAGGGACGGTTGGCGAGCAGTACTTC.

CDR3 DNA sequence: TGTGCCACCAGCAGAGATTGGTCTGCCGGGGCCAAGGGGGTGAATTCACCCCTCCACTTT. Translation gives CATSRDWSAGAKGVNSPLHF. This rearrangement joins TRBV15 to TRBJ1-6, with a tentative D call TRBD1 (6 bases). The CDR3 loop spans 20 amino acids. Germline CDR1 and CDR2: LNHNV and YYDKDF (reference sequence). Trimming removed 0 bases at V and 7 bases at J, with 25 bases between.

This clonotype came up many times. This rearrangement joins TRBV7-3 to TRBJ2-1; 11 nucleotides match TRBD2. Looked up from germline, CDR1 is SGHTA and CDR2 is FQGTGA. After removal of 1 base from V and 8 bases from J, the junction contained 4 bases not matched to a gene. The CDR3 loop spans 15 amino acids. The CDR3 loop reads CASSLIGTSGYEQFF. The CDR3 DNA follows: TGTGCCAGCAGCTTAATAGGGACTAGCGGCTATGAGCAGTTCTTC.

In this sample, this clonotype turned up many times. V usage is TRBV30 and J usage is TRBJ2-7; D is undetermined. V was cut by 3 bases and J by 7 bases, with 10 bases left in between. Germline CDR1 GTSNPN, CDR2 SVGIG (reference sequence). The CDR3 runs to 11 residues. CDR3 loop: CAWRQTREQYF. The CDR3 DNA is TGTGCCTGGAGGCAAACGAGAGAGCAGTACTTC.